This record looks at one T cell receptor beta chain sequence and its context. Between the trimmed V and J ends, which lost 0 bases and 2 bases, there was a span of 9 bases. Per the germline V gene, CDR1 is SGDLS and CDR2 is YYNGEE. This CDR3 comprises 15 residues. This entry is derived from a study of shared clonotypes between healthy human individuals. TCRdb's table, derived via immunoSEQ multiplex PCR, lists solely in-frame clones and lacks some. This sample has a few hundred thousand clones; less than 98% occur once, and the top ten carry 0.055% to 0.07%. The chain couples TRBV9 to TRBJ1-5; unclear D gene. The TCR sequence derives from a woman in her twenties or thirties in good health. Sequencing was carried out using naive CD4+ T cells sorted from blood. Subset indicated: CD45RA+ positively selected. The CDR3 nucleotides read TGTGCCAGCAGCGTAGATATGGGCCGCAATCAGCCCCAGCATTTT. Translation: CASSVDMGRNQPQHF.